One sample yielded the 24 T cell receptor beta chains listed below, sequenced in a study of shared T cell receptors in the human thymus. Produced via immunoSEQ multiplex PCR; TCRdb's table is partial and in-frame only. The repertoire has 700,000 to 750,000 clones, roughly 88% of them found once; the top ten carry more than 0.008%. This sample was also put to use in a study of human thymus T cells.

Sequencing was performed on thymocytes. Source of these receptors: a girl in the first two years of life with a congenital heart defect.

The CDR3 region is CASSEHRGKTGEQYF. In nucleotides, the CDR3 is TGTGCCAGCAGTGAGCACAGGGGGAAAACGGGGGAGCAGTACTTC. The rearrangement joins TRBV25-1 to TRBJ2-7; TRBD1 matches 8 bases. The germline gives CDR1 MGHDK, CDR2 SYGVNS. J was trimmed by 7 bases and V by 3 bases; bases with no gene match: 11. CDR3 size: 15 residues.

The V call is TRBV27, the J call TRBJ1-5; maybe TRBD1 (6 bases). Germline lookup yields CDR1 MNHEY and CDR2 SMNVEV (reference sequence). The CDR3 is made up of 16 amino acids. V was pared by 5 bases and J by 4 bases, with 18 bases between. CDR3 nucleotide sequence: TGTGCCAGCAGTCCTCGGACAGAAACTCAAAATCAGCCCCAGCATTTT. Amino acid sequence: CASSPRTETQNQPQHF.

The sample holds a few counts of this clone. The chain is built from TRBV10-3 and TRBJ2-1; 11 positions agree with TRBD1. Germline V gene data show CDR1 as ENHRY and CDR2 as SYGVKD. CDR3 length equals 20 residues. V lost 5 bases to trimming and J lost 5 bases; unmatched junction nucleotides: 20. The chain's CDR3 is CAISPRPGRDRGALNNEQFF. The CDR3 nucleotides read TGTGCCATCAGTCCGAGGCCAGGTCGGGACAGGGGGGCCCTAAACAATGAGCAGTTCTTC.

This sequence joins TRBV7-6 and TRBJ2-2; 7 nucleotides line up with TRBD2. Germline loops: CDR1 SGHVS, CDR2 FNYEAQ. The CDR3 totals 18 residues. Trimming removed 5 bases from V and 0 bases from J; junction bases left unmatched: 12. In nucleotides, the CDR3 is TGTGCCAGCAGCCCGAGCCATTCGGGGGGTACGAACACCGGGGAGCTGTTTTTT. Amino acid sequence: CASSPSHSGGTNTGELFF.

V usage is TRBV29-1 and J usage is TRBJ1-2, with D possibly being TRBD1 (5 bases). Trimming shortened V by 3 bases and J by 4 bases, and 12 bases separated the two germline ends. This CDR3 region has 13 residues. Germline CDR1 is SQVTM and CDR2 is ANQGSEA. The CDR3 here is CSVDHTGAYGYTF. In DNA form, the CDR3 reads TGCAGCGTTGATCACACAGGAGCCTATGGCTACACCTTC.

This clone was recorded once. The V gene is TRBV28, the J gene TRBJ1-5; TRBD1 might be the D (6 bases). The CDR3 runs to 17 residues. Germline V gene lookup returns CDR1 MDHEN and CDR2 SYDVKM. V was pared by 4 bases and J by 9 bases, with 25 bases between. The CDR3 nucleotides read TGTGCCAGCAGTTCGTTGATGCAGGGGCCCCCTAGTAGGCCCCAGCATTTT. Encoded protein: CASSSLMQGPPSRPQHF.

This rearrangement joins TRBV18 to TRBJ1-2; 8 bases line up with TRBD1. CDR1 KGHSH and CDR2 LQKENI come from the germline V gene. CDR3 length equals 16 residues. V was pared by 5 bases and J by 4 bases, with 12 bases of the junction left unmatched. This chain's CDR3 is CASSSGWDRSLYGYTF. The CDR3 bases are TGTGCCAGCTCATCGGGATGGGACAGGTCCCTCTATGGCTACACCTTC.

The chain uses TRBV12-5 and TRBJ2-1; 7 nucleotides line up with TRBD2. The germline V gene encodes CDR1 LGHNT and CDR2 FRNRAP. Germline trimming cut 2 bases from V and 5 bases from J; bases unmatched to any gene: 18. There are 19 residues in the CDR3. CDR3 bases: TGTGCTAGTGGTTTGTGGTGGTGGCGCTCTGGCGGGGGAAACAATGAGCAGTTCTTC. It translates to CASGLWWWRSGGGNNEQFF.

The chain joins TRBV7-8 to TRBJ2-5; 9 bases are a match to TRBD1. CDR1 SGHVS and CDR2 FQNEAQ come from the germline V gene. The ends lost 5 bases at V and 5 bases at J; junction bases unmatched: 6. The CDR3 is made up of 14 amino acids. CDR3 DNA sequence: TGTGCCAGCAGCCCGAGACAGGGGGACGAGACCCAGTACTTC. As protein: CASSPRQGDETQYF.

This sequence joins TRBV2 and TRBJ2-5, with 9 bases that match TRBD2. Germline assignment: CDR1 SNHLY and CDR2 FYNNEI. The CDR3 length is 17 residues. V shed 8 bases, J shed 1 base, and the junction held 14 bases outside the gene matches. CDR3 sequence (DNA): TGTGCCAGCCATTCCCACTCTAGCGGGGACAGCCAAGAGACCCAGTACTTC. This sequence encodes CASHSHSSGDSQETQYF.

Only one count was recorded for this clone. The rearrangement joins TRBV6-6 to TRBJ2-1, with D perhaps matching TRBD2 (6 bases). The V gene's germline CDR1 is MNHNY and CDR2 SVGAGI (reference sequence). V was shortened by 6 bases and J by 8 bases, with 23 bases between the two germline ends. The CDR3 covers 16 residues. In DNA form, the CDR3 reads TGTGCCAGCAGCCTTAAGACGGGACTTCCACTGGATGAGCAGTTCTTC. Protein product: CASSLKTGLPLDEQFF.

The chain joins TRBV4-2 to TRBJ2-2, with a tentative D call TRBD1 (5 bases). From germline, CDR1 is LGHNA and CDR2 YNFKEQ. There are 14 residues in the CDR3. V lost 4 bases and J 5 bases, leaving 11 bases between the germline ends. The CDR3 coding sequence is TGTGCCAGCAGCCCTCTGGGGCCTACCGGGGAGCTGTTTTTT. It yields the protein CASSPLGPTGELFF.

This clone was seen a few times. The genes are TRBV29-1 and TRBJ1-3; unclear D gene. The V end was cut by 4 bases, the J end by 1 base, with 29 bases between. Germline V CDR1 and CDR2: SQVTM, ANQGSEA. This CDR3 comprises 20 residues. The CDR3 loop reads CSVAPRSVLDSASSGNTIYF. The CDR3 coding sequence is TGCAGCGTTGCTCCCCGCTCCGTTTTGGACTCCGCGTCTTCTGGAAACACCATATATTTT.

The J gene is TRBJ2-7, the V gene TRBV2, with D possibly TRBD2 on 6 matching bases. Germline loops: CDR1 SNHLY, CDR2 FYNNEI. V lost 3 bases and J lost 3, with 12 bases in between. The CDR3 totals 14 residues. CDR3 nucleotides: TGTGCCAGCAGTGATAGCGGAGCCTACTACGAGCAGTACTTC. Its translation is CASSDSGAYYEQYF.

This clone came up a few times. This rearrangement joins TRBV13 to TRBJ1-1; TRBD1 agrees at 10 bases. In germline, CDR1 is PRHDT, CDR2 FYEKMQ (reference sequence). V dropped 5 bases and J dropped 9; count of bases not matched to a gene: 15. The CDR3 totals 16 residues. The CDR3 region has the DNA TGTGCCAGCAGCCCGACTCCATTCGGGACAGGGGAAAAAGCTTTCTTT. It yields the protein CASSPTPFGTGEKAFF.

The chain couples TRBV6-6 to TRBJ1-1; no definite D call. V shed 6 bases and J shed 10 bases, with 18 bases lying between them. The CDR3 has 13 amino acids. The germline V gene has CDR1 MNHNY and CDR2 SVGAGI (reference sequence). The CDR3, as DNA: TGTGCCAGCAGGTGCGGCCGTAACGTAGGAGCTTTCTTT. Protein product: CASRCGRNVGAFF.

The rearrangement uses TRBV13 and TRBJ2-1; TRBD2 matches at 14 bases. Trimming took 2 bases from V and 10 from J; bases not matched to a gene: 4. The CDR3 spans 15 residues. CDR1 is PRHDT and CDR2 is FYEKMQ in the germline V gene (reference sequence). CDR3 loop: CASSLRTSGGSEQFF. The CDR3 DNA follows: TGTGCCAGCAGCTTAAGGACTAGCGGGGGGAGCGAGCAGTTCTTC.

V gene TRBV10-3 combines with J gene TRBJ1-1; TRBD1 matches 7 bases. The germline V gene encodes CDR1 ENHRY and CDR2 SYGVKD. This CDR3 is 14 amino acids long. With 5 bases clipped from V and 4 bases from J, the junction kept 7 bases outside the gene matches. The CDR3: CAISYRGRVTEAFF. The CDR3 coding sequence is TGTGCCATCAGTTACAGGGGAAGGGTCACTGAAGCTTTCTTT.

The J gene is TRBJ2-5, the V gene TRBV5-6, with 11 positions matching TRBD2. After removal of 0 bases from V and 9 bases from J, the junction contained 19 bases not matched to a gene. The CDR3 is 19 amino acids. Germline V gene lookup returns CDR1 SGHDT and CDR2 YYEEEE. In DNA, the CDR3 is TGTGCCAGCAGCTTGGCCCCATTAGCGGGGGGGCCCTTTAGCCGGGCCCAGTACTTC. Translation: CASSLAPLAGGPFSRAQYF.

The CDR3 is CASSLDPPGQGTGTGVAFF. CDR3 DNA: TGTGCCAGCAGCCTTGACCCTCCGGGACAGGGAACTGGAACTGGGGTAGCTTTCTTT. The chain has TRBV7-9 and TRBJ1-1; 9 positions agree with TRBD1. J was trimmed by 10 bases and V by 5 bases; bases with no gene match: 26. The CDR3 is 19 amino acids. Germline CDR1 and CDR2: SEHNR and FQNEAQ (reference sequence).

The rearrangement joins TRBV6-5 to TRBJ2-7, with D perhaps TRBD1 (6 bases). Germline-derived CDR1 and CDR2 are MNHEY and SVGAGI. This CDR3 spans 13 amino acids. V was pared by 6 bases and J by 0 bases, with 9 bases between. Here the CDR3 DNA reads TGTGCCAGCAGGGAGGACAGCTCCTACGAGCAGTACTTC. It encodes CASREDSSYEQYF.

The chain links TRBV7-6 to TRBJ2-7, with 9 bases identical to TRBD1. J was trimmed by 3 bases and V by 5 bases; bases with no gene match: 11. Looked up from germline, CDR1 is SGHVS and CDR2 is FNYEAQ. The CDR3 is 16 amino acids. CDR3 protein: CASSPSAGQGRYEQYF. Here the CDR3 DNA reads TGTGCCAGCAGCCCCTCCGCGGGACAGGGTCGCTACGAGCAGTACTTC.

V usage is TRBV7-2 and J usage is TRBJ1-2; D unclear. The CDR3 runs to 16 residues. The ends were cut back, 1 base at V and 1 base at J, with 13 bases in the middle. Germline lookup yields CDR1 SGHTA and CDR2 FQGNSA. The CDR3 protein is CASSLVGQKINYGYTF. For the CDR3, the DNA is TGTGCCAGCAGCTTAGTTGGGCAGAAAATTAACTATGGCTACACCTTC.

The chain carries TRBV29-1 and TRBJ1-2, with 8 bases aligning to TRBD1. V lost 7 bases to trimming and J lost 4 bases; unmatched junction nucleotides: 8. The CDR3 is 13 amino acids. Germline values: CDR1 SQVTM, CDR2 ANQGSEA. Here the CDR3 DNA reads TGCAGCGCTACCTCAGGGGGCCTCTATGGCTACACCTTC. Protein product: CSATSGGLYGYTF.